This T cell receptor beta chain was sequenced for a study of blood T cells in healthy people across ages. This clonotype appeared a few times. Total RNA extracted from each sample amounted to at least 5 micrograms. V lost 4 bases, J lost 3 bases, and 9 bases lay in between. The CDR3 loop spans 13 amino acids. Germline-derived CDR1 and CDR2 are MNHEY and SMNVEV (reference sequence). A second PCR of 7 to 11 cycles used a sample-barcoded 5' primer and a J-beta primer mix. TCRdb called the 5' RACE reads again in MiXCR, with one record for every CDR3 protein. The sample carries about 760,000 distinct CDR3 sequences, 20% to 25% recorded once. The sample was also linked to a second study, of T cells of mothers and their children.

The sequence derives from a boy under 18 in good health. The sequencing input was blood. V gene TRBV27 combines with J gene TRBJ2-5; D unresolved. CDR3 DNA: TGTGCCAGCAGTTCCTACACTGAAGAGACCCAGTACTTC. Encoded protein: CASSSYTEETQYF.